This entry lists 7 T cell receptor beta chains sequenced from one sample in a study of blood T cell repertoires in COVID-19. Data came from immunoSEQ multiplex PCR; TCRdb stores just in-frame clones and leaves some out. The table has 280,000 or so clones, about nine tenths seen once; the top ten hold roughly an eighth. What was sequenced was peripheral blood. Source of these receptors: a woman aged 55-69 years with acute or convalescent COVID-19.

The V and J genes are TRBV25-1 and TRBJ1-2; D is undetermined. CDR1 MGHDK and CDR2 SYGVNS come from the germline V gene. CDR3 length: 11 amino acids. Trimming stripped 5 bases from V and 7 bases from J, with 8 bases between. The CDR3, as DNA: TGTGCCAGCAGTCGCGGTGGTGGCTACACCTTC. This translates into CASSRGGGYTF.

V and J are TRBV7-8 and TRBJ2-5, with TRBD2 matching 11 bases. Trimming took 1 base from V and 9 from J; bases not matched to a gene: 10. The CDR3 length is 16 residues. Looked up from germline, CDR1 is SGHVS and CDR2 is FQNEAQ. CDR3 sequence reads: CASSLELAGGLTAQYF. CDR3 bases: TGTGCCAGCAGCTTAGAGCTAGCGGGAGGCCTTACGGCCCAGTACTTC.

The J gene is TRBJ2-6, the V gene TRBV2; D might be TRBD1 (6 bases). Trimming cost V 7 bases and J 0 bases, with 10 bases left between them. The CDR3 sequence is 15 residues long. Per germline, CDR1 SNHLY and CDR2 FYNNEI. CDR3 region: CASKTGFSGANVLTF. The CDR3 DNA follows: TGTGCCAGCAAGACAGGCTTCTCTGGGGCCAACGTCCTGACTTTC.

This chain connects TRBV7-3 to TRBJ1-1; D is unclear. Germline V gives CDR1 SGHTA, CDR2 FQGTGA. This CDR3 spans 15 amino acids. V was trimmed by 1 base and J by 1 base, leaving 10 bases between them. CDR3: CASSLIPEKNTEAFF. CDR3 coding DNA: TGTGCCAGCAGCTTAATACCAGAAAAGAACACTGAAGCTTTCTTT.

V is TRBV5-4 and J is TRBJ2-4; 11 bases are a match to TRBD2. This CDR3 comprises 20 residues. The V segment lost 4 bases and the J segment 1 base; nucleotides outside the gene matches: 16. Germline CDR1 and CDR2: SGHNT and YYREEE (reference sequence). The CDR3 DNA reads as TGTGCCAGCAGCCCTATACTAGCGGGAGTAGGTACTACGGCCAAAAACATTCAGTACTTC. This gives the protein CASSPILAGVGTTAKNIQYF.

Here the CDR3 DNA reads TGTGCCAGTAGTAGCCGGGATGTCGGGTACGGGGAGACCCAGTACTTC. Its translation: CASSSRDVGYGETQYF. The J gene is TRBJ2-5, the V gene TRBV19; D may be TRBD2 (5 bases). Trimming stripped 4 bases from V and 5 bases from J, with 20 bases between. The CDR3 is 16 amino acids. Germline V lookup: CDR1 LNHDA, CDR2 SQIVND (reference sequence).

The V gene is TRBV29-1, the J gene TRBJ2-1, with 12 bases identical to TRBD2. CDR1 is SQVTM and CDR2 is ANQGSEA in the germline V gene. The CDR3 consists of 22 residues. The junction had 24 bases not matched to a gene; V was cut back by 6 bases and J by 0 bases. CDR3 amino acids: CSVARVFALAGGPSSSYNEQFF. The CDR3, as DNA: TGCAGCGTAGCTCGAGTCTTTGCACTAGCGGGAGGACCCTCAAGCTCCTACAATGAGCAGTTCTTC.